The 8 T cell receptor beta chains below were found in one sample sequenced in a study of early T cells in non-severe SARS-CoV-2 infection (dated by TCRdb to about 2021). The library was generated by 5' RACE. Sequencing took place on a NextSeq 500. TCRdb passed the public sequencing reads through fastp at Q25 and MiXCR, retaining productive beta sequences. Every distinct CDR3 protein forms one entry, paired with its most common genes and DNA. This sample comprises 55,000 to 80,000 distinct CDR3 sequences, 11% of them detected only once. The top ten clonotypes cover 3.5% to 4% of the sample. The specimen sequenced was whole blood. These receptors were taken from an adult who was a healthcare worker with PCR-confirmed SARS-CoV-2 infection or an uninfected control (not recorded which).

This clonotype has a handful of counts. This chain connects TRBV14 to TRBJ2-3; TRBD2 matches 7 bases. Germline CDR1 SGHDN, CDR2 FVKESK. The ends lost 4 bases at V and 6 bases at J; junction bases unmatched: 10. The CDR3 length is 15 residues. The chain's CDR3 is CASSPLGLGGDTQYF. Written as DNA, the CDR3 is TGTGCCAGCAGCCCCCTCGGACTAGGAGGTGATACGCAGTATTTT.

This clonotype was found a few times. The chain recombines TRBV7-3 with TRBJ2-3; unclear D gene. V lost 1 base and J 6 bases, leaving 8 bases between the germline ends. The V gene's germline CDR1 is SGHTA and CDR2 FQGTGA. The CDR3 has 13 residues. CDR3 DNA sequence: TGTGCCAGCAGCTTAAGCCCCGCGGATACGCAGTATTTT. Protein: CASSLSPADTQYF.

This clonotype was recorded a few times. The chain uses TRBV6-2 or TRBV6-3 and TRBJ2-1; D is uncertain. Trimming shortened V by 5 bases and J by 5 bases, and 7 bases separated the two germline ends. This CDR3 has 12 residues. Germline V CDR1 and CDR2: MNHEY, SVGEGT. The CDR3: CASSPTNNEQFF. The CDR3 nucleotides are TGTGCCAGCAGTCCTACTAACAATGAGCAGTTCTTC.

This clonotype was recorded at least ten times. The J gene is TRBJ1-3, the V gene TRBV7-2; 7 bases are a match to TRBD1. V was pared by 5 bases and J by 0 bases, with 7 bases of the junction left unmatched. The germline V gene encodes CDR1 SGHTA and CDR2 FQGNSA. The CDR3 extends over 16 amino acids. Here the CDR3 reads CASSPRQGFSGNTIYF. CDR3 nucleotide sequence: TGTGCCAGCAGCCCCCGACAGGGATTCTCTGGAAACACCATATATTTT.

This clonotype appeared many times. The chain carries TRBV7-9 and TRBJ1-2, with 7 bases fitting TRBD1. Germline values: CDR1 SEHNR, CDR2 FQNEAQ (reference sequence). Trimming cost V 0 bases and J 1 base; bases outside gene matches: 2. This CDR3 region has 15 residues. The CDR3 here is CASSLARGINYGYTF. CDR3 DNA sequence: TGTGCCAGCAGCTTAGCCAGGGGGATTAACTATGGCTACACCTTC. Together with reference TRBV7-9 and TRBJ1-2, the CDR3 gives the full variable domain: DTGVSQNPRHKITKRGQNVTFRCDPISEHNRLYWYRQTLGQGPEFLTYFQNEAQLEKSRLLSDRFSAERPKGSFSTLEIQRTEQGDSAMYLCASSLARGINYGYTFGSGTRLTVV.

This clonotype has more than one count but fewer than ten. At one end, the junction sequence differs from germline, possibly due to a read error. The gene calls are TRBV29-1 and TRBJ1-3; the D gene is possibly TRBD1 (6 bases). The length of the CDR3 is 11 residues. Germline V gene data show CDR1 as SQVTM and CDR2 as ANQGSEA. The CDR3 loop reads CSVAMPGAIDF. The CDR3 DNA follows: TGCAGCGTTGCTATGCCAGGGGCTATCGATTTT.

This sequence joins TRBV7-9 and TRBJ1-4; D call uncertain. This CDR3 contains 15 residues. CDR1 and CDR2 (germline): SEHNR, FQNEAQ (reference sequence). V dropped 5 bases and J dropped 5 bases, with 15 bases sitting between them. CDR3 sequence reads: CASSPRGGDNEKLFF. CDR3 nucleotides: TGTGCCAGCAGCCCACGAGGTGGCGACAATGAAAAACTGTTTTTT.

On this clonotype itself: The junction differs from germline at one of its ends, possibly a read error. DNA for the CDR3: TGTGCCATCAGCGAGAGGGACGGAGATAATTCACCCCTCCATTTT. Translation gives CAISERDGDNSPLHF. The chain employs TRBV10-3 and TRBJ1-6; possible D gene TRBD1, 5 bases. The germline gives CDR1 ENHRY, CDR2 SYGVKD. This CDR3 is 15 amino acids long.